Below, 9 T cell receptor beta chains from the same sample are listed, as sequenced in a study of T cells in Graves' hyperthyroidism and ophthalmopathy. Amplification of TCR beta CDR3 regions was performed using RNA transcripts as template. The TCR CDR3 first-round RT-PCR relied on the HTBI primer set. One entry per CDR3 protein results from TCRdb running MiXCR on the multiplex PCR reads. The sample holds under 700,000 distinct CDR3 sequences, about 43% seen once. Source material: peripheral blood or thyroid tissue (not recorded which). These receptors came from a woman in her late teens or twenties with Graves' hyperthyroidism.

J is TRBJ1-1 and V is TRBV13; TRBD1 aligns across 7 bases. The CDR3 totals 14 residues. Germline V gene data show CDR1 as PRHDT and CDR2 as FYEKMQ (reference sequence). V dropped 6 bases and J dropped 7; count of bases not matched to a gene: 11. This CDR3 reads CASSYRITGDEAFF. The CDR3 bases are TGTGCCAGCAGTTACCGGATTACAGGGGATGAAGCTTTCTTT.

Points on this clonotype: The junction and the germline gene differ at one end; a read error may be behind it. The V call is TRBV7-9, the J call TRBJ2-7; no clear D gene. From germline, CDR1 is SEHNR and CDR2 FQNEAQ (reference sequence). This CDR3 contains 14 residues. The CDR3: CASSQGPGTDEQYF. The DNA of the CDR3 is TGCGCCAGCAGCCAAGGACCAGGAACGGACGAGCAGTACTTC.

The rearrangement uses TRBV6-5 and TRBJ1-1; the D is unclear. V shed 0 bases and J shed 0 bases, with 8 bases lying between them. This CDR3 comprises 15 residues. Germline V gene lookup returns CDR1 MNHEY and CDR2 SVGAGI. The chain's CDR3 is CASSYSATMNTEAFF. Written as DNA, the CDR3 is TGTGCCAGCAGTTACTCTGCAACCATGAACACTGAAGCTTTCTTT.

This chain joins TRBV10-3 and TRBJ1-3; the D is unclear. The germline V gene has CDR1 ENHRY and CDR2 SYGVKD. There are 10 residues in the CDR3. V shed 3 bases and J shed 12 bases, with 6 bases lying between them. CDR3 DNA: TGTGCCATCAGTGACCCAGACATATATTTT. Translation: CAISDPDIYF.

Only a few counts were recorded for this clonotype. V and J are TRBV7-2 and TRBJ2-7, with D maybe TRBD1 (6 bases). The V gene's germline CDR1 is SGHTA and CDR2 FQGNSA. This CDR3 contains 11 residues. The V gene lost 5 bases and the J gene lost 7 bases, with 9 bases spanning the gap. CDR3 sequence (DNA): TGTGCCAGCAGCCAGGGGAAAGAGCAGTACTTC. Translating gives CASSQGKEQYF.

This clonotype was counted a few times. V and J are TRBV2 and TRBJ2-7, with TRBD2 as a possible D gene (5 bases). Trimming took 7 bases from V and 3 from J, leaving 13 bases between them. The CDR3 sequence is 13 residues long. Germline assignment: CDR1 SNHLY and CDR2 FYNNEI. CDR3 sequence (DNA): TGTGCCAGCAAGGATGCCGGGATCTACGAGCAGTACTTC. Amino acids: CASKDAGIYEQYF.

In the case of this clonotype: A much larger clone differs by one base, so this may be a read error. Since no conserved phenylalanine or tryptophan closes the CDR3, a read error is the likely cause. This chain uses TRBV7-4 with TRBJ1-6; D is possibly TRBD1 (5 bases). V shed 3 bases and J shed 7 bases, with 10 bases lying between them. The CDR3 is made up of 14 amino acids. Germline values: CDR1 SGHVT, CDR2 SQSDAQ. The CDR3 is CASSFMAGNSPLHL. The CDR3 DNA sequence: TGTGCCAGCAGCTTTATGGCAGGGAATTCACCCCTCCACCTT.

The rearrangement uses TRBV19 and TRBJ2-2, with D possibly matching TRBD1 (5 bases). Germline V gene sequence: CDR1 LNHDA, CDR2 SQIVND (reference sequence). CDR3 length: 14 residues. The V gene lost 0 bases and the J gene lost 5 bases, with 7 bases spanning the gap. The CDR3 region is CASSIDQGTGELFF. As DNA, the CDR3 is TGTGCCAGTAGTATAGATCAGGGAACCGGGGAGCTGTTTTTT.

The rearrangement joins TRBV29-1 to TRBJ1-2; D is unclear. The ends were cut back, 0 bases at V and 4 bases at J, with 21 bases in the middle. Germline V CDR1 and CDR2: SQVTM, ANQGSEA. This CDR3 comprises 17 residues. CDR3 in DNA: TGCAGCGTTGAAGAGCGGATGGGGTCTTCCGGGTCCTATGGCTACACCTTC. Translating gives CSVEERMGSSGSYGYTF.